The T cell receptor (beta chain) under discussion was sequenced for a study of blood T cell repertoires in COVID-19. CDR1 is SGHTA, CDR2 FQGNSA, per germline. Trimming pared 7 bases from V and 0 bases from J, leaving 16 bases between. The CDR3 consists of 16 residues. In the source study's methods: Estimates of nucleated cell counts were drawn from the amplification of reference gene primers. Libraries were prepared by immunoSEQ multiplex PCR; TCRdb keeps only in-frame clonotypes and omits some of them. The D gene and trimming were derived from the DNA, and the V and J assignments and clone size from that table. The data contain hundreds of thousands of clones, around 87% of them singletons. The sample holds one count of this clone.

Sequencing was performed on peripheral blood. The sequence derives from a woman aged 35 to 49 who had recovered from COVID-19. The chain joins TRBV7-2 to TRBJ1-5; perhaps TRBD1 as D (5 bases). CDR3 residues: CASNRGDRFSNQPQHF. CDR3 nucleotides: TGTGCCAGCAACCGCGGAGACAGATTTAGCAATCAGCCCCAGCATTTT.